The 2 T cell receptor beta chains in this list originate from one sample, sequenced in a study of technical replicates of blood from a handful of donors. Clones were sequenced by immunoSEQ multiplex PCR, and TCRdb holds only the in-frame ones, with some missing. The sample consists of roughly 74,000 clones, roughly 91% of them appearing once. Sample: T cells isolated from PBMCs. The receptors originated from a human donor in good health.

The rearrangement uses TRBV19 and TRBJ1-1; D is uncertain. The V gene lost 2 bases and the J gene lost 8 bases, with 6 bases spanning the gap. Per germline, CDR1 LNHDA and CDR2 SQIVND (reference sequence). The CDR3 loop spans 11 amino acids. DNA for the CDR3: TGTGCCAGTAGTATAAGCAGGGAAGCTTTCTTT. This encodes CASSISREAFF.

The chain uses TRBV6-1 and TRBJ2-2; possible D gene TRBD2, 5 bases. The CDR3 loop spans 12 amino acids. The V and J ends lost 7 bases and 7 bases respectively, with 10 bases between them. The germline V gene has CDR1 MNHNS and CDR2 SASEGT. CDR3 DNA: TGTGCCAGCAACCGGGAAATCGGGGAGCTGTTTTTT. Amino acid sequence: CASNREIGELFF.